This TCR beta chain was recorded in a study of early T cells in non-severe SARS-CoV-2 infection. Whole-study context: Bulk RNA from unsorted whole blood was sequenced; chains were unpaired.

Attachment of unique molecular identifiers was made to individual cDNA molecules. TCRdb reprocessed the 5' RACE reads with MiXCR, giving one entry per CDR3 protein. The sample carries 50,000 to 60,000 distinct CDR3 sequences, about 11% recorded once. Germline lookup yields CDR1 MNHEY and CDR2 SMNVEV (reference sequence). After removal of 3 bases from V and 3 bases from J, the junction contained 5 bases not matched to a gene. This CDR3 is 14 amino acids long. Findings and caveats of the study: A preference for anti-spike CD8 responses marked VDJdb matching, which missed private and CD4 specificities.

This clonotype showed up many times. Its antigen is as yet unknown. The source is an adult who was a healthcare worker with PCR-confirmed SARS-CoV-2 infection or an uninfected control (not recorded which). V gene TRBV27 combines with J gene TRBJ2-7, with 7 nucleotides matching TRBD1. Sequencing was done on a sample of whole blood. CDR3 protein: CASSLRQGVYEQYF. The CDR3 DNA reads as TGTGCCAGCAGTTTGAGGCAGGGGGTCTACGAGCAGTACTTC.